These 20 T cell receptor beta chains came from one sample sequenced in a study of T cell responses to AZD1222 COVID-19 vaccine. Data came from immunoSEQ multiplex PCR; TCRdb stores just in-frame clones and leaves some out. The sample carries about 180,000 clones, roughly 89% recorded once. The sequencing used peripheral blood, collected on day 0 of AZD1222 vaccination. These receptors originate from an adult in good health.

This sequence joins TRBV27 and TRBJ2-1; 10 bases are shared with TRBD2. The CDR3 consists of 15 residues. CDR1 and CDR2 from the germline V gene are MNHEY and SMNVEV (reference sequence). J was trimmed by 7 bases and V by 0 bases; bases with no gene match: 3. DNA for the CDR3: TGTGCCAGCAGTTTATCGGGACTAGCGATGAATGAGCAGTTCTTC. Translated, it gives CASSLSGLAMNEQFF.

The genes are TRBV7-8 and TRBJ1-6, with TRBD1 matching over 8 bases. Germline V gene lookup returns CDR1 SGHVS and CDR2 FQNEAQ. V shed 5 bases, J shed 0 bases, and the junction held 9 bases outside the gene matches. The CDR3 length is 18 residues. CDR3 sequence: CASSPSRQGSSYNSPLHF. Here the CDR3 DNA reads TGTGCCAGCAGCCCTTCAAGACAGGGGAGCTCCTATAATTCACCCCTCCACTTT.

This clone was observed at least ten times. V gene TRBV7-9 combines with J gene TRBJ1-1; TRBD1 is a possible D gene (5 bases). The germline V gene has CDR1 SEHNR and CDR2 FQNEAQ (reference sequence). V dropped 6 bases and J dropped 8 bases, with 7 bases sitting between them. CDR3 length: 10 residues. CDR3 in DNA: TGTGCCAGCAGTCGGGGGGAAGCTTTCTTT. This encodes CASSRGEAFF.

The CDR3 loop reads CASSLIEAGKDEQFF. In nucleotides, the CDR3 is TGTGCCAGCAGCTTAATTGAGGCAGGGAAGGATGAGCAGTTCTTC. The chain employs TRBV7-3 and TRBJ2-1, with D possibly matching TRBD1 (5 bases). V dropped 1 base and J dropped 8 bases, with 15 bases sitting between them. In germline, CDR1 is SGHTA, CDR2 FQGTGA. The CDR3 consists of 15 residues.

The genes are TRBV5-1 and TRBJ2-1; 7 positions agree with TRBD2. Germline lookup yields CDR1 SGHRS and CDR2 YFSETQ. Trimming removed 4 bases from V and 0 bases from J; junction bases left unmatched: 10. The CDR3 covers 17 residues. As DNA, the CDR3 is TGCGCCAGCAGCCTTGCACGACGGGAGGCCTCCTACAATGAGCAGTTCTTC. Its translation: CASSLARREASYNEQFF.

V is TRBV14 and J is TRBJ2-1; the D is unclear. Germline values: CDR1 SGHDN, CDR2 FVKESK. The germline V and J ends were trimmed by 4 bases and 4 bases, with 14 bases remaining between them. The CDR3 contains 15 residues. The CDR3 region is CASSLERTLYNEQFF. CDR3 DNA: TGTGCCAGCAGCCTGGAACGGACCTTATACAATGAGCAGTTCTTC.

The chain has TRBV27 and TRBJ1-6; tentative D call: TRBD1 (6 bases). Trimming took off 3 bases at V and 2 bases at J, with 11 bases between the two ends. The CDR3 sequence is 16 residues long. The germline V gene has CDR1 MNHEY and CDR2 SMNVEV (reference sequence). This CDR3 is CASSFGGLTYNSPLHF. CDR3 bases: TGTGCCAGCAGTTTTGGGGGGCTCACCTATAATTCACCCCTCCACTTT.

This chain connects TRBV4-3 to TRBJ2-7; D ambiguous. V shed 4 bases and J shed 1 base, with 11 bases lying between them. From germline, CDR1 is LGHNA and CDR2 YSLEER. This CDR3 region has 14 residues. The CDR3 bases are TGCGCCAGCAGCCCATCCCCCGGGTCCTACGAGCAGTACTTC. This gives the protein CASSPSPGSYEQYF.

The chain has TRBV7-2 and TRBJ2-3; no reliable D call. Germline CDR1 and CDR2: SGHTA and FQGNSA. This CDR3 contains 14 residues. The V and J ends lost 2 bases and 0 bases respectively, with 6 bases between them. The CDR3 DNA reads TGTGCCAGCAGCTTATTGGTGAGCACAGATACGCAGTATTTT. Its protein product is CASSLLVSTDTQYF.

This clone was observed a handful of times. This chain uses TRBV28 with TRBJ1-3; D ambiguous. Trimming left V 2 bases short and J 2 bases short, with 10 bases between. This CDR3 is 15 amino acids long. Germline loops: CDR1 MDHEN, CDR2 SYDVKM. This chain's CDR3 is CASSLIPGAGNTIYF. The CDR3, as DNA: TGTGCCAGCAGTTTAATACCTGGGGCTGGAAACACCATATATTTT.

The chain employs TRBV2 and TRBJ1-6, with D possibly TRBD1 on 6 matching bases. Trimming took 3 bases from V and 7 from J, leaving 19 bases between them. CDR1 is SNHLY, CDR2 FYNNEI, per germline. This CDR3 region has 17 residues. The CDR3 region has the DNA TGTGCCAGCAGTGACCCCTCTCGGCCAGGGGAGAATTCACCCCTCCACTTT. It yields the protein CASSDPSRPGENSPLHF.

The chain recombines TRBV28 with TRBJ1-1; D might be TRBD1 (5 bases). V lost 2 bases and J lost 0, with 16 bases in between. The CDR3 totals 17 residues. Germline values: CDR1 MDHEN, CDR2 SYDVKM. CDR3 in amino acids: CASSLGWGDTMNTEAFF. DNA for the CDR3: TGTGCCAGCAGTTTAGGCTGGGGGGATACAATGAACACTGAAGCTTTCTTT. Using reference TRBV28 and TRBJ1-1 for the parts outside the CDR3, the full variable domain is DVKVTQSSRYLVKRTGEKVFLECVQDMDHENMFWYRQDPGLGLRLIYFSYDVKMKEKGDIPEGYSVSREKKERFSLILESASTNQTSMYLCASSLGWGDTMNTEAFFGQGTRLTVV.

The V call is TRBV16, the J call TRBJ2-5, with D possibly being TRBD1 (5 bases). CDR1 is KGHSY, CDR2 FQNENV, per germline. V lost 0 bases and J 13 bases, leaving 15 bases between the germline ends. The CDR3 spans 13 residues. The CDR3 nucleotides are TGTGCCAGCAGCCAATCGATCAGGGCGGAACGGTACTTC. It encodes CASSQSIRAERYF.

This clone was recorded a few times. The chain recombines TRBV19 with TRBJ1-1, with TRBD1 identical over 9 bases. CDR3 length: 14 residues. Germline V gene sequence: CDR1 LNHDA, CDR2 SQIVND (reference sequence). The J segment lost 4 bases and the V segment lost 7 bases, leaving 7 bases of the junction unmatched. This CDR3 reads CASTRDRVFTEAFF. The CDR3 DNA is TGTGCCAGTACCCGGGACAGGGTATTCACTGAAGCTTTCTTT.

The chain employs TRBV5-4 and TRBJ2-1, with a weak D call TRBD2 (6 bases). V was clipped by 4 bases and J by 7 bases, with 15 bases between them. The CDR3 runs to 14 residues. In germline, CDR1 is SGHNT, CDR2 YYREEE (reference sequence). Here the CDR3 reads CASSTGLRGNEQFF. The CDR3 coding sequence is TGTGCCAGCAGCACGGGACTGCGTGGGAATGAGCAGTTCTTC.

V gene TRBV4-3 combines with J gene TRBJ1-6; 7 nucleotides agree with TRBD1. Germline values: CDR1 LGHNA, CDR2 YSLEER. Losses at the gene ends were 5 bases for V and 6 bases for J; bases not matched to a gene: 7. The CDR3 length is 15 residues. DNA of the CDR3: TGCGCCAGCAGCGCGCGGGACAGTTTTAATTCACCCCTCCACTTT. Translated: CASSARDSFNSPLHF.

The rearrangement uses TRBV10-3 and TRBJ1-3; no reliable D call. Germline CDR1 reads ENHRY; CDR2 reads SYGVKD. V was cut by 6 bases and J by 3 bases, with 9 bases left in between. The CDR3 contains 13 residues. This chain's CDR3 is CAIRALDGNTIYF. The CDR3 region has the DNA TGTGCCATCAGGGCCCTGGATGGAAACACCATATATTTT.

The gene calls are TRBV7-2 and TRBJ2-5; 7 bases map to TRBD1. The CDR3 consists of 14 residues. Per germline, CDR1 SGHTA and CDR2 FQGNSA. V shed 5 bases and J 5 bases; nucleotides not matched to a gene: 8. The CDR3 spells CASSPTGPKETQYF. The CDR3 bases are TGTGCCAGCAGCCCGACAGGGCCGAAGGAGACCCAGTACTTC.

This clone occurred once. CDR3 DNA: TGTGCCAGCAGTTTAACAACAGGGGGACCGGAGACCCAGTACTTC. Translating it yields CASSLTTGGPETQYF. The V call is TRBV28, the J call TRBJ2-5; 8 nucleotides agree with TRBD1. This CDR3 spans 15 amino acids. With 2 bases clipped from V and 5 bases from J, the junction kept 7 bases outside the gene matches. CDR1 and CDR2 from the germline V gene are MDHEN and SYDVKM.

CDR3 residues: CASSLATTDTQYF. The CDR3 DNA sequence: TGTGCCAGCAGCTTGGCTACCACAGATACGCAGTATTTT. V usage is TRBV5-6 and J usage is TRBJ2-3, with unresolved D. Trimming took 0 bases from V and 2 from J, leaving 4 bases between them. The CDR3 length is 13 residues. CDR1 is SGHDT, CDR2 YYEEEE, per germline. Complete variable domain (other parts from reference TRBV5-6 and TRBJ2-3): DAGVTQSPTHLIKTRGQQVTLRCSPKSGHDTVSWYQQALGQGPQFIFQYYEEEERQRGNFPDRFSGHQFPNYSSELNVNALLLGDSALYLCASSLATTDTQYFGPGTRLTVL.